The rows below give T cell receptor beta chains drawn from one sample of a study of control samples from healthy donors and cancer patients. Sequencing used immunoSEQ multiplex PCR; TCRdb keeps in-frame clones, though not all of them. The table includes 150,000 to 180,000 clones, about 94% detected once. The specimen sequenced was blood. The receptors stem from a middle-aged man in good health. Each CDR3 is given with its conserved first and last residue. The D gene is left open where the match is weak. Only part of the rows carry a size: once, few, many, or a class if the clone is expanded.

CDR3 DNA	CDR3 protein	V gene	J gene	clone size	D gene
TGTGCCAGCAGTTCCGGGACAGGTTTCTACAATGAGCAGTTCTTC	CASSSGTGFYNEQFF	TRBV6-5	TRBJ2-1	NA	TRBD1
TGCGCCAGCAGCCGGACGACAGGGGGTAATTCACCCCTCCACTTT	CASSRTTGGNSPLHF	TRBV5-1	TRBJ1-6	NA	TRBD1
TGCGCCAGCAGCCAAGACAGTCGTTATGAAGCTTTCTTT	CASSQDSRYEAFF	TRBV4-1	TRBJ1-1	NA	NA
TGTGCCAGCTCACCAGGGGCAACAAAGCCCCAGCATTTT	CASSPGATKPQHF	TRBV18	TRBJ1-5	NA	NA
TGTGCCAGCAGCATCCGGGCCAACTATAATTCACCCCTCCACTTT	CASSIRANYNSPLHF	TRBV11-2	TRBJ1-6	NA	NA
TGTGCCAGCACCCAGGGGGTAGCGCAGTTCTTC	CASTQGVAQFF	TRBV27	TRBJ2-1	NA	TRBD1
TGCGCCAGCAGCGGGGACGGATTGAGCTACGAGCAGTACTTC	CASSGDGLSYEQYF	TRBV5-1	TRBJ2-7	NA	NA
TGTGCCAGCAGTTTATTAAGGGGAATAAATGAAAAACTGTTTTTT	CASSLLRGINEKLFF	TRBV27	TRBJ1-4	NA	NA
TGTGCCAGCAGCTTAGAGGCCGGCTCTGAAGCTTTCTTT	CASSLEAGSEAFF	TRBV11-3	TRBJ1-1	NA	NA
TGTGCCAGCAGCCCTAATAGGGGGGGGACAGTTTACTCCTACGAGCAGTACTTC	CASSPNRGGTVYSYEQYF	TRBV7-8	TRBJ2-7	NA	NA
TGTGCCAGTAGTCGCCAGGGGGTTGGAGATACGCAGTATTTT	CASSRQGVGDTQYF	TRBV19	TRBJ2-3	NA	TRBD1
TGCGCCAGCAGCTCGACAGGGAACACTGAAGCTTTCTTT	CASSSTGNTEAFF	TRBV5-1	TRBJ1-1	NA	NA
TGTGCCAGCAGGGGGACGAGCGGGGAGCTGTTTTTT	CASRGTSGELFF	TRBV12-3/TRBV12-4	TRBJ2-2	once	NA
TGTGCCAGCTCACCCGTGTCGGGCGGTCGCACTGAAGCTTTCTTT	CASSPVSGGRTEAFF	TRBV18	TRBJ1-1	NA	NA
TGTGCCAGCGGCTGGACTAGCGGGGCTCTCTTC	CASGWTSGALF	TRBV3-1/TRBV3-2	TRBJ2-1	NA	TRBD2
TGCGCCAGCAGCTTGTCTAGCCCCCAAGAGACCCAGTACTTC	CASSLSSPQETQYF	TRBV5-1	TRBJ2-5	NA	NA
TGCAGTGCTAGTGAACTCAGGGGGGGCACTGAAGCTTTCTTT	CSASELRGGTEAFF	TRBV20-1	TRBJ1-1	NA	TRBD1
TGTGCCAGCAGCCCCCCTCGAGGACAGGGGACTGAAGCTTTCTTT	CASSPPRGQGTEAFF	TRBV7-8	TRBJ1-1	NA	TRBD1
TGTGCCAGTAGTAGACAGGGGTGGCCTGAAGCTTTCTTT	CASSRQGWPEAFF	TRBV19	TRBJ1-1	NA	TRBD1
TGTGCCAGCAGCTTAGTTGGGGCCGGGGTGAACACTGAAGCTTTCTTT	CASSLVGAGVNTEAFF	TRBV7-2	TRBJ1-1	NA	NA
TGTGCCATCAGTGCCCGGCCCGGGGACAATGAGCAGTTCTTC	CAISARPGDNEQFF	TRBV10-3	TRBJ2-1	NA	NA
TGTGCAGCGCCAAAGGGGCACACTGAAGCTTTCTTT	CAAPKGHTEAFF	TRBV21-1	TRBJ1-1	NA	NA
TGTGCCAGCAGGGGGGGAGTATCCGCTAACGAGCAGTACTTC	CASRGGVSANEQYF	TRBV6-5	TRBJ2-7	once	NA
TGCGCCAGCAGCTGGGGGGAGTTGTCCTACGAGCAGTACTTC	CASSWGELSYEQYF	TRBV5-1	TRBJ2-7	NA	NA